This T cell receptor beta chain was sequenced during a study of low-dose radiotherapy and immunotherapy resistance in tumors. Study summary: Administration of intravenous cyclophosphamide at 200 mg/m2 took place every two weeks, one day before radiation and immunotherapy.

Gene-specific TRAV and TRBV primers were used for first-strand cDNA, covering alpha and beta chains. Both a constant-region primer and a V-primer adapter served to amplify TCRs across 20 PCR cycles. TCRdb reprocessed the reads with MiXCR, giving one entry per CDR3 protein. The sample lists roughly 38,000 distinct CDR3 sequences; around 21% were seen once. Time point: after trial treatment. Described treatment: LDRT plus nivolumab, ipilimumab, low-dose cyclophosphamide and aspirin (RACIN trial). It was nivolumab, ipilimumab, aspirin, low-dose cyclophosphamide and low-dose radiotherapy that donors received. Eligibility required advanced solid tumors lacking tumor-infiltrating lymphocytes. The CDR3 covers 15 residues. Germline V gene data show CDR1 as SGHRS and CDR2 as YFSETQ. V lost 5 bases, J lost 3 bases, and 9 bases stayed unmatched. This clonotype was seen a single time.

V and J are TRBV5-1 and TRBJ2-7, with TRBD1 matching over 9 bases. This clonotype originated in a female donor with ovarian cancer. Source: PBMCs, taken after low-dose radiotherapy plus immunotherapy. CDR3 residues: CASRQSGTGYYEQYF. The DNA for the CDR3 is TGCGCCAGCAGACAAAGCGGGACAGGGTACTACGAGCAGTACTTC.